This note documents a single TCR beta chain sequence. Its antigen is still unknown. These data are taken from a study of T cell repertoires in cytomegalovirus infection. For the study at large: Selected CMV epitopes included recently identified HLA-C-restricted ones as well as well-studied HLA-B-restricted ones. Public TCR beta signatures were indicative of both CMV infection and a matching HLA type. Findings and caveats of the study: In two of eight donors, the top clonotype was HLA-C-restricted CMV-specific. Cumulative public TCR beta family frequency identified carriers of CMV plus the relevant HLA.

TCRdb processed the reads anew with MiXCR; each CDR3 protein has one entry. The sample lists approximately 500,000 distinct CDR3 sequences; 25% to 35% were seen once. The CDR3 spans 15 residues. V lost 4 bases, J lost 4 bases, and 10 bases stayed unmatched. Germline V lookup: CDR1 MGHRA, CDR2 YSYEKL. V is TRBV4-1 and J is TRBJ2-7, with 7 bases identical to TRBD1. The sequenced sample was cultured PBMCs, obtained from culture after CMV antigen stimulation. The TCR sequence derives from a human donor in good health (CMV status not recorded). Some clones in this sample may be carry-over from other donors' samples. DNA for the CDR3: TGCGCCAGCAGCCCGTCCGGGACAGTGCATTACGAGCAGTACTTC. Its protein is CASSPSGTVHYEQYF.